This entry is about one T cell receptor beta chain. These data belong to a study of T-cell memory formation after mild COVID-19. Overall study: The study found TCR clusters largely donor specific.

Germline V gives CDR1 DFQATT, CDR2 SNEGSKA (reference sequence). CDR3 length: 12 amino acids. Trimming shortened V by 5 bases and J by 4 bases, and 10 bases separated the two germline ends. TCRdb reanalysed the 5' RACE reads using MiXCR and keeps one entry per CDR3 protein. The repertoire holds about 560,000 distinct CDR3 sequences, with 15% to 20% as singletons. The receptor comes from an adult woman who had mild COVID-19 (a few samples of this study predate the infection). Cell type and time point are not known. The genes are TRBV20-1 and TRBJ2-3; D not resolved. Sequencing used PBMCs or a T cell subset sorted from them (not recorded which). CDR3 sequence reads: CSAPGPSDTQYF. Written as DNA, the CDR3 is TGCAGTGCTCCAGGACCATCAGATACGCAGTATTTT.